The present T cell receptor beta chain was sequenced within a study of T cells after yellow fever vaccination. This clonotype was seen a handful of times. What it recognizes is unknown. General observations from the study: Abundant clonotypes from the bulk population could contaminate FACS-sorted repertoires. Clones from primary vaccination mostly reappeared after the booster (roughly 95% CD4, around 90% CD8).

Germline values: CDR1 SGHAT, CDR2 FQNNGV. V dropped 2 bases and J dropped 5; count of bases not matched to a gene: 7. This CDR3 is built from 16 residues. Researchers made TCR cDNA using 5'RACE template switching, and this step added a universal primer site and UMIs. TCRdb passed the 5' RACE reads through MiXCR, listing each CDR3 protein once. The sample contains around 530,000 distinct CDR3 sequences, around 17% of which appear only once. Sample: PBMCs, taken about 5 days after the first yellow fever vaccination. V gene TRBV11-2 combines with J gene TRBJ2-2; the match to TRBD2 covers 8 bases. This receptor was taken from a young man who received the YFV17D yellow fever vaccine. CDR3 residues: CASSLLRGGRTGELFF. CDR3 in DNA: TGTGCCAGCAGCTTACTACGGGGGGGCCGTACCGGGGAGCTGTTTTTT.